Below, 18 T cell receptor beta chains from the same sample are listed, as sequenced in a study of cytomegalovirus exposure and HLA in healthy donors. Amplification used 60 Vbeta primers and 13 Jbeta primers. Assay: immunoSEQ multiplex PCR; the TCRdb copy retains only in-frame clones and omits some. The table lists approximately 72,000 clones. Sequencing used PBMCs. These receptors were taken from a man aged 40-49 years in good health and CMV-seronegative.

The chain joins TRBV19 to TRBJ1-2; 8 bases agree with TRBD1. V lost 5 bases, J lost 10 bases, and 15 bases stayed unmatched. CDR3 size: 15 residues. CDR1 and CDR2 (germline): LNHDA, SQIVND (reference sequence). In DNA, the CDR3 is TGTGCCAGTAGTCGGAAGGGCAGGGGGCTAATGGTCTACACCTTC. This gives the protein CASSRKGRGLMVYTF.

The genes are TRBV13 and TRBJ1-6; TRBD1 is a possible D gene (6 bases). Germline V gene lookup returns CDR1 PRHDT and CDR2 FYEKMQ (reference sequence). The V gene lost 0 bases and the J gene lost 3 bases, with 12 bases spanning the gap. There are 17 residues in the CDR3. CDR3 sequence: CASSLGDRPNYNSPLHF. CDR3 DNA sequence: TGTGCCAGCAGCTTAGGAGACAGGCCCAACTATAATTCACCCCTCCACTTT. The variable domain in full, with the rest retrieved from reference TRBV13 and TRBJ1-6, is AAGVIQSPRHLIKEKRETATLKCYPIPRHDTVYWYQQGPGQDPQFLISFYEKMQSDKGSIPDRFSAQQFSDYHSELNMSSLELGDSALYFCASSLGDRPNYNSPLHFGNGTRLTVT.

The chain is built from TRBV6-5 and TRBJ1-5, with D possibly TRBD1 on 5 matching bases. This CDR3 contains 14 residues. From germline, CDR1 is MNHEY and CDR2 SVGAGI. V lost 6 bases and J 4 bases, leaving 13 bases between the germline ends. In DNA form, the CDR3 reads TGTGCCAGCAGAAACCTGGGGGGAAATCAGCCCCAGCATTTT. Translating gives CASRNLGGNQPQHF.

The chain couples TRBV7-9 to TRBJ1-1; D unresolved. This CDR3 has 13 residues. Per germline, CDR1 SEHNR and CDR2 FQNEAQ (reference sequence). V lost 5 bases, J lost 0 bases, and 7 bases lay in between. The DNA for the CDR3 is TGTGCCAGCAGCCAGATGATGAACACTGAAGCTTTCTTT. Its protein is CASSQMMNTEAFF.

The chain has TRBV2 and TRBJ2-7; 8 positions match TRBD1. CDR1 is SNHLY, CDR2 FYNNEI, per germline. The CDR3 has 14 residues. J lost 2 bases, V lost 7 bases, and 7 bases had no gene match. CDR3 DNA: TGTGCCAGCATGGGTGGACAGGGTGCCTACGAGCAGTACTTC. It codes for CASMGGQGAYEQYF.

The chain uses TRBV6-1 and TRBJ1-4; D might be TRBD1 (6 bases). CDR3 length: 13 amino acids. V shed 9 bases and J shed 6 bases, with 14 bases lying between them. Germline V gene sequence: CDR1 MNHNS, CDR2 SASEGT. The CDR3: CASQTGNYEKLFF. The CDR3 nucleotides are TGTGCCAGTCAAACAGGGAACTATGAAAAACTGTTTTTT.

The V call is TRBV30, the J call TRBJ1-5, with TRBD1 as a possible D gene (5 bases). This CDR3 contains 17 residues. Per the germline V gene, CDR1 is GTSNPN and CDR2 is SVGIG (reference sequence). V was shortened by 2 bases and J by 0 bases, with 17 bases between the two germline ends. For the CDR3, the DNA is TGTGCCTGGAGTCTCCCCGGGACTTTAAATAGCAATCAGCCCCAGCATTTT. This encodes CAWSLPGTLNSNQPQHF.

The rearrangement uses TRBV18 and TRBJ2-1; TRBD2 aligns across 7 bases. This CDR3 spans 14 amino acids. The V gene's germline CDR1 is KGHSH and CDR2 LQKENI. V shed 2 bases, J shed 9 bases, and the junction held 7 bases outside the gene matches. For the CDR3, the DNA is TGTGCCAGCTCACCAGGGACTAATTCCTTTGAGCAGTTCTTC. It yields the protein CASSPGTNSFEQFF.

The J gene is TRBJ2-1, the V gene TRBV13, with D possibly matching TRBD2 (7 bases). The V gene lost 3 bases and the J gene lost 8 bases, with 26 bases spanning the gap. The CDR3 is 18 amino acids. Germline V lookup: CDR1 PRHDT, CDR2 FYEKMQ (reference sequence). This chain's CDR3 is CASSFSTMGAFGGHEQFF. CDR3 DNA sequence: TGTGCCAGCAGCTTTAGTACAATGGGGGCCTTCGGGGGGCATGAGCAGTTCTTC. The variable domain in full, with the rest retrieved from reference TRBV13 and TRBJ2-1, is AAGVIQSPRHLIKEKRETATLKCYPIPRHDTVYWYQQGPGQDPQFLISFYEKMQSDKGSIPDRFSAQQFSDYHSELNMSSLELGDSALYFCASSFSTMGAFGGHEQFFGPGTRLTVL.

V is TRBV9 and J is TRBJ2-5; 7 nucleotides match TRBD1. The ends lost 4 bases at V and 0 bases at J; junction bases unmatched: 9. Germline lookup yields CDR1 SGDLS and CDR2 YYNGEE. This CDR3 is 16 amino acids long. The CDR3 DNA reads TGTGCCAGCAGCACCCGACAGGGTGGGTACCAAGAGACCCAGTACTTC. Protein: CASSTRQGGYQETQYF.

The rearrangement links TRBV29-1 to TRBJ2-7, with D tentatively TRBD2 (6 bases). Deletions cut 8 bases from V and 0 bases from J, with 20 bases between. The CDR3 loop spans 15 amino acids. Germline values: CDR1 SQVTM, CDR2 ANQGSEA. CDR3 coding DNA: TGCAGCACTCAACTTACTCAGGGAGGCTCCTACGAGCAGTACTTC. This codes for CSTQLTQGGSYEQYF.

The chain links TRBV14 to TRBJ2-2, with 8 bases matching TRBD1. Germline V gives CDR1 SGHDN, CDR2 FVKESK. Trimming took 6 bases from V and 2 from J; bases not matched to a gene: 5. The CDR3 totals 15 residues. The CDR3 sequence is CASRRTGLNTGELFF. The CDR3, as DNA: TGTGCCAGCAGGCGGACAGGGCTAAACACCGGGGAGCTGTTTTTT.

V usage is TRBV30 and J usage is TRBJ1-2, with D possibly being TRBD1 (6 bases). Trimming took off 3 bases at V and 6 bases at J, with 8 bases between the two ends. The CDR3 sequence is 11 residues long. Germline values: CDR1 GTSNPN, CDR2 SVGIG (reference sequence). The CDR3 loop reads CAWRGHDGYTF. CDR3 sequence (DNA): TGTGCCTGGAGGGGACACGATGGCTACACCTTC.

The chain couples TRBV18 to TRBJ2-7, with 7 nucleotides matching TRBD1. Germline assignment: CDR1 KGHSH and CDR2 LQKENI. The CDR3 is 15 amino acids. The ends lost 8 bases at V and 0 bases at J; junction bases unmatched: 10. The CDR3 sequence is CASRAGTEFSYEQYF. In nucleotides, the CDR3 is TGTGCCAGCCGAGCCGGGACAGAGTTCTCCTACGAGCAGTACTTC.

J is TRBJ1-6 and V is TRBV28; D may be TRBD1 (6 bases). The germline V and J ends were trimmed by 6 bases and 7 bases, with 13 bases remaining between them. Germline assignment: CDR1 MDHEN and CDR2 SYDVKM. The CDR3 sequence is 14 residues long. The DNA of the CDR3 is TGTGCCAGCAGGGGGGGGACATTGAATTCACCCCTCCACTTT. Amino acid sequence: CASRGGTLNSPLHF. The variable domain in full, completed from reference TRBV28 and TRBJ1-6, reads DVKVTQSSRYLVKRTGEKVFLECVQDMDHENMFWYRQDPGLGLRLIYFSYDVKMKEKGDIPEGYSVSREKKERFSLILESASTNQTSMYLCASRGGTLNSPLHFGNGTRLTVT.

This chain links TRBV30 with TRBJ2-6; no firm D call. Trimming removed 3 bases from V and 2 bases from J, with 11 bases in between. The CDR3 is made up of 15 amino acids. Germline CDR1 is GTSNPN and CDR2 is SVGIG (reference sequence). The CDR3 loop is CAWRVKHTGANVLTF. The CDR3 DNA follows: TGTGCCTGGAGAGTTAAACACACTGGGGCCAACGTCCTGACTTTC.

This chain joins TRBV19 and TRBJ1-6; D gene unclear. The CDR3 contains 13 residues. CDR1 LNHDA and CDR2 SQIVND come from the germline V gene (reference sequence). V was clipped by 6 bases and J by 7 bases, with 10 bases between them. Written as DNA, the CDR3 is TGTGCCAGTAGGCGGGAGAGGAATTCACCCCTCCACTTT. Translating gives CASRRERNSPLHF.

The CDR3 reads CASSAGAYNEQFF. CDR3 bases: TGCGCCAGCAGCGCGGGGGCTTACAATGAGCAGTTCTTC. The chain uses TRBV5-1 and TRBJ2-1; tentative D call: TRBD2 (7 bases). This CDR3 has 13 residues. Germline V gene data show CDR1 as SGHRS and CDR2 as YFSETQ. V lost 4 bases and J lost 4, with 9 bases in between.